The 21 T cell receptor beta chains in this list originate from one sample, sequenced in a study of control samples from healthy donors and cancer patients. Generated by immunoSEQ multiplex PCR, the TCRdb table keeps only in-frame clones and is missing some. The table records under 15,000 clones, 94% of them present only once. The sequencing input was PBMCs. These receptors were obtained from a man aged 65 to 79 with head and neck cancer.

In this sample, this clone turned up once. Different DNA sequences within this sample yield the same CDR3. The chain joins TRBV7-3 to TRBJ2-3; perhaps TRBD2 as D (6 bases). With 3 bases removed from V and 3 bases from J, the gap between germline ends came to 13 bases. The CDR3 runs to 15 residues. CDR1 SGHTA and CDR2 FQGTGA come from the germline V gene. The CDR3 is CASSLTGVGTDTQYF. The CDR3 DNA reads TGTGCCAGCAGCTTGACGGGAGTTGGGACAGATACGCAGTATTTT.

The gene calls are TRBV10-3 and TRBJ1-3; unclear D gene. Germline values: CDR1 ENHRY, CDR2 SYGVKD. This CDR3 region has 15 residues. The V end was cut by 4 bases, the J end by 2 bases, with 12 bases between. The CDR3 sequence is CAISGDATAGNTIYF. The CDR3 bases are TGTGCCATCAGTGGGGATGCGACGGCTGGAAACACCATATATTTT.

The count of this clone is one. The chain has TRBV30 and TRBJ1-4, with D possibly being TRBD1 (5 bases). Trimming removed 3 bases from V and 7 bases from J, with 18 bases in between. Germline assignment: CDR1 GTSNPN and CDR2 SVGIG (reference sequence). The CDR3 totals 15 residues. This CDR3 is CAWRSGTWVGEKLFF. Written as DNA, the CDR3 is TGTGCCTGGAGATCGGGGACCTGGGTGGGTGAAAAACTGTTTTTT.

The J gene is TRBJ1-1, the V gene TRBV7-8, with TRBD1 as a possible D gene (6 bases). Looked up from germline, CDR1 is SGHVS and CDR2 is FQNEAQ. The germline V and J ends were trimmed by 5 bases and 3 bases, with 16 bases remaining between them. CDR3 length: 15 amino acids. Here the CDR3 DNA reads TGTGCCAGCAGCCCCCTGGACAGCCGATACACTGAAGCTTTCTTT. As protein: CASSPLDSRYTEAFF.

The chain links TRBV7-9 to TRBJ1-3; D uncertain. The V and J ends lost 5 bases and 4 bases respectively, with 18 bases between them. Germline V gives CDR1 SEHNR, CDR2 FQNEAQ (reference sequence). This CDR3 has 16 residues. CDR3 DNA sequence: TGTGCCAGCAGCCCCATTAGAGAGCCCTGGGGAAACACCATATATTTT. It yields the protein CASSPIREPWGNTIYF.

The chain is built from TRBV28 and TRBJ2-7, with 9 bases lining up with TRBD1. Trimming at V came to 8 bases and at J to 1 base, leaving 6 bases not matched to a gene. CDR3 length equals 14 residues. Germline CDR1 MDHEN, CDR2 SYDVKM. The CDR3 DNA is TGTGCCAGCTACACGGGACAGGGTTCCTACGAGCAGTACTTC. Translation: CASYTGQGSYEQYF.

The chain is built from TRBV12-3 or TRBV12-4 and TRBJ2-5, with 7 bases fitting TRBD1. The CDR3 runs to 12 residues. V was pared by 5 bases and J by 5 bases, with 2 bases of the junction left unmatched. CDR3 protein: CASSGTEETQYF. DNA of the CDR3: TGTGCCAGCAGTGGGACAGAGGAGACCCAGTACTTC.

The chain recombines TRBV27 with TRBJ2-7; 8 nucleotides agree with TRBD1. The germline V gene has CDR1 MNHEY and CDR2 SMNVEV (reference sequence). The length of the CDR3 is 13 residues. V was clipped by 4 bases and J by 6 bases; unmatched bases: 5. CDR3 sequence (DNA): TGTGCCAGCAGTTCGGGCAGGGGGCTCGAGCAGTACTTC. It specifies CASSSGRGLEQYF.

This clone was picked up one time. CDR3 sequence (DNA): TGTGCCAGCCGCCCTGTCCCGGGACAGGGAAGAAAGGGCTACACCTTC. Its translation: CASRPVPGQGRKGYTF. V is TRBV27 and J is TRBJ1-2; 9 bases line up with TRBD1. V was clipped by 8 bases and J by 8 bases; unmatched bases: 18. The CDR3 covers 16 residues. Germline lookup yields CDR1 MNHEY and CDR2 SMNVEV (reference sequence).

The genes are TRBV9 and TRBJ2-7; D is undetermined. Trimming pared 0 bases from V and 3 bases from J, leaving 10 bases between. The CDR3 spans 14 residues. Germline V CDR1 and CDR2: SGDLS, YYNGEE. CDR3 amino acids: CASSVGNSNYEQYF. The CDR3 DNA sequence: TGTGCCAGCAGCGTAGGAAACAGCAACTACGAGCAGTACTTC.

The chain recombines TRBV6-5 with TRBJ1-1, with D unresolved. The V end was cut by 0 bases, the J end by 8 bases, with 16 bases between. CDR3 size: 15 residues. Per germline, CDR1 MNHEY and CDR2 SVGAGI. The chain's CDR3 is CASSYSRTLSPEAFF. CDR3 bases: TGTGCCAGCAGTTACTCAAGGACCCTCTCGCCCGAAGCTTTCTTT.

CDR3 in amino acids: CASGGIQQYF. DNA of the CDR3: TGTGCCAGCGGAGGGATACAGCAGTATTTT. The V and J genes are TRBV28 and TRBJ2-3, with D perhaps TRBD2 (6 bases). V lost 8 bases, J lost 11 bases, and 11 bases lay in between. Germline V CDR1 and CDR2: MDHEN, SYDVKM. CDR3 length: 10 residues. The whole variable domain, remainder taken from reference TRBV28 and TRBJ2-3, is DVKVTQSSRYLVKRTGEKVFLECVQDMDHENMFWYRQDPGLGLRLIYFSYDVKMKEKGDIPEGYSVSREKKERFSLILESASTNQTSMYLCASGGIQQYFGPGTRLTVL.

V is TRBV10-3 and J is TRBJ1-4, with D possibly being TRBD1 (6 bases). Germline CDR1 is ENHRY and CDR2 is SYGVKD. The CDR3 length is 16 residues. Trimming cost V 0 bases and J 15 bases, with 23 bases left between them. CDR3 sequence (DNA): TGTGCCATCAGTGAGTCAGGGACACTACTTTCGAAAAACTTGTTTTTT. It translates to CAISESGTLLSKNLFF.

CDR3 sequence: CASSLVGLAGGYEQYF. For the CDR3, the DNA is TGTGCCAGCAGTTTAGTCGGACTAGCGGGAGGCTACGAGCAGTACTTC. This chain connects TRBV28 to TRBJ2-7, with 14 bases aligning to TRBD2. This CDR3 comprises 16 residues. From germline, CDR1 is MDHEN and CDR2 SYDVKM. The junction had 3 bases not matched to a gene; V was cut back by 2 bases and J by 3 bases.

The rearrangement uses TRBV27 and TRBJ2-5; D uncertain. Germline values: CDR1 MNHEY, CDR2 SMNVEV (reference sequence). The CDR3 spans 14 residues. The V end was cut by 4 bases, the J end by 5 bases, with 14 bases between. The CDR3 region is CASSYGSAPETQYF. The CDR3 DNA reads TGTGCCAGCAGTTATGGGTCCGCCCCGGAGACCCAGTACTTC.

The J gene is TRBJ2-2, the V gene TRBV7-3; D not certain. This CDR3 has 12 residues. Trimming stripped 7 bases from V and 6 bases from J, with 9 bases between. CDR1 is SGHTA and CDR2 is FQGTGA in the germline V gene. CDR3 nucleotides: TGTGCCAGCAATGGCGAGGCCGGGGAGCTGTTTTTT. Its protein product is CASNGEAGELFF.

This clone was observed a single time. The chain combines TRBV5-1 with TRBJ2-5, with D perhaps TRBD1 or TRBD2 (5 bases each). The V end was cut by 4 bases, the J end by 1 base, with 17 bases between. Germline V gene lookup returns CDR1 SGHRS and CDR2 YFSETQ. The CDR3 runs to 16 residues. CDR3 sequence reads: CASSRGPRDPQETQYF. CDR3 DNA: TGCGCCAGCAGCCGGGGTCCCCGGGACCCCCAAGAGACCCAGTACTTC. The full variable domain, its missing parts supplied by reference TRBV5-1 and TRBJ2-5, is KAGVTQTPRYLIKTRGQQVTLSCSPISGHRSVSWYQQTPGQGLQFLFEYFSETQRNKGNFPGRFSGRQFSNSRSEMNVSTLELGDSALYLCASSRGPRDPQETQYFGPGTRLLVL.

The rearrangement uses TRBV12-3 or TRBV12-4 and TRBJ2-5; no clear D gene. Trimming stripped 2 bases from V and 4 bases from J, with 8 bases between. The CDR3 totals 13 residues. This chain's CDR3 is CASSLTWGETQYF. CDR3 DNA: TGTGCCAGCAGTTTAACCTGGGGAGAGACCCAGTACTTC.

For this clone: Other DNA sequences in this specimen translate into the identical CDR3. The genes are TRBV5-4 and TRBJ2-5; TRBD2 is a possible D gene (6 bases). The germline V gene has CDR1 SGHNT and CDR2 YYREEE (reference sequence). This CDR3 comprises 16 residues. The V end lost 0 bases, the J end lost 5 bases, and 17 bases lay between the germline ends. This CDR3 is CASSLVGRRGGETQYF. The CDR3 nucleotides are TGTGCCAGCAGCTTGGTGGGTCGGCGGGGCGGGGAGACCCAGTACTTC.

This chain links TRBV7-6 with TRBJ1-1, with D perhaps TRBD1 (6 bases). CDR1 and CDR2 (germline): SGHVS, FNYEAQ. The V gene lost 1 base and the J gene lost 4 bases, with 13 bases spanning the gap. This CDR3 has 15 residues. This CDR3 reads CASSLEAWGATEAFF. The CDR3, as DNA: TGTGCCAGCAGCTTAGAGGCGTGGGGGGCCACTGAAGCTTTCTTT.

The DNA of the CDR3 is TGTGCCAGTAGGGACGCCAATCAGCCCCAGCATTTT. Encoded protein: CASRDANQPQHF. This chain connects TRBV6-5 to TRBJ1-5; D perhaps matches TRBD1 (5 bases). The CDR3 has 12 amino acids. Looked up from germline, CDR1 is MNHEY and CDR2 is SVGAGI. V was trimmed by 9 bases and J by 3 bases, leaving 9 bases between them.